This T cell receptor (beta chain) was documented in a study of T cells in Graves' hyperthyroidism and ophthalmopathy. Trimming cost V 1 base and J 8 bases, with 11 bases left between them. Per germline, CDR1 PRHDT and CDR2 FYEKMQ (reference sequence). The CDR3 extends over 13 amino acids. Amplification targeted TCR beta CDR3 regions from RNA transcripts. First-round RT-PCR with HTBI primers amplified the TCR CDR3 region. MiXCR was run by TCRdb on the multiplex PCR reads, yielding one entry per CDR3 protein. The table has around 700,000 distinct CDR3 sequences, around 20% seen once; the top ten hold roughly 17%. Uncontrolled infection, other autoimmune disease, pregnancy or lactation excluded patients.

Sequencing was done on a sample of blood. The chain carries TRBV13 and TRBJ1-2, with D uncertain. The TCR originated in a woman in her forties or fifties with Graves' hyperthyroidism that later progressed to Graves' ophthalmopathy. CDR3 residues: CASSLDTAIGYTF. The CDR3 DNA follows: TGTGCCAGCAGCTTAGATACGGCCATCGGCTACACCTTC.